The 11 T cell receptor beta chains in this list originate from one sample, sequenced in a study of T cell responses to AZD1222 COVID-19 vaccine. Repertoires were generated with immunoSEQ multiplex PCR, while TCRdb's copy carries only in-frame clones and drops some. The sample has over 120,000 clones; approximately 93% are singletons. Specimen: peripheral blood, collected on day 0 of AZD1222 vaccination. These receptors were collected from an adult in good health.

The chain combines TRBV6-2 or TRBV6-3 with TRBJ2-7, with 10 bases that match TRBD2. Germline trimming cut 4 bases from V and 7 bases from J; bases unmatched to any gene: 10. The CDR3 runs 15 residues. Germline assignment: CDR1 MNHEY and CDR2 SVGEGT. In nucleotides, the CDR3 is TGTGCCAGCAGTTCCCAGCGGGAGGGCCAGAGAGAGCAGTACTTC. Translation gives CASSSQREGQREQYF.

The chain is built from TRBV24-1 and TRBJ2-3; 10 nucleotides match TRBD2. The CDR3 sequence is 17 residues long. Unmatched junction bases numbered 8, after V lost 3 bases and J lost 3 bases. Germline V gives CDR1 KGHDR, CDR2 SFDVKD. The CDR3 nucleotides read TGTGCCACCAGTGATCCCTACCTAGCGGGAGTGACAGATACGCAGTATTTT. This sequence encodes CATSDPYLAGVTDTQYF.

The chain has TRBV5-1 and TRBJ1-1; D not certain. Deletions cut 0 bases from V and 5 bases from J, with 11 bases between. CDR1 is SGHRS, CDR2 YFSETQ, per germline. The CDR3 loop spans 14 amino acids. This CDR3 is CASSLVEGTTEAFF. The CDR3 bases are TGCGCCAGCAGCTTGGTGGAGGGTACGACTGAAGCTTTCTTT.

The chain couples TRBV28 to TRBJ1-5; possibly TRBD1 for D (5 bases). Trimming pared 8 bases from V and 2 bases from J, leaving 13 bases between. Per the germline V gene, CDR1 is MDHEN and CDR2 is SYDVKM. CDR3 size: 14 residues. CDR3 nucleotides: TGTGCCAGCGCGGGGGGTTGGGGCAATCAGCCCCAGCATTTT. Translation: CASAGGWGNQPQHF.

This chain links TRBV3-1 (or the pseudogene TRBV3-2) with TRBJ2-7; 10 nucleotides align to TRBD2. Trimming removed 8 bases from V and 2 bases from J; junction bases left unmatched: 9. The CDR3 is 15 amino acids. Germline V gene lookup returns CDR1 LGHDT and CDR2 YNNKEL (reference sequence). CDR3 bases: TGTGCCAGCTCCTCACTAGCGGGGTTAACCTACGAGCAGTACTTC. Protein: CASSSLAGLTYEQYF.

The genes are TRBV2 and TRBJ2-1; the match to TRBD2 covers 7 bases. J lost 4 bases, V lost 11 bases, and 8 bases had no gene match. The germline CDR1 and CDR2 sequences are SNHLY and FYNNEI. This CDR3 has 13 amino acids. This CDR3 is CAFQRDSYNEQFF. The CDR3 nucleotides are TGTGCCTTCCAGCGGGACTCGTACAATGAGCAGTTCTTC.

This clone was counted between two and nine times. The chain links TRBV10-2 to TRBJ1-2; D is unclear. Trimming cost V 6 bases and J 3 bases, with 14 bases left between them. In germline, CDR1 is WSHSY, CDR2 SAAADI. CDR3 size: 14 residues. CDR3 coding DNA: TGCGCCAGCAGGGACCTGGACGGCGACTATGGCTACACCTTC. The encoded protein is CASRDLDGDYGYTF.

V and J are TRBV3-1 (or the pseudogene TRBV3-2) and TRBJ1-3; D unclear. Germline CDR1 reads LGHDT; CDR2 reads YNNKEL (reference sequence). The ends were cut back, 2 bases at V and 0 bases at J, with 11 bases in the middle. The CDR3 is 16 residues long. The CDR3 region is CASSQWVLSSGNTIYF. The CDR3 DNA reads TGTGCCAGCAGCCAATGGGTCCTTAGCTCTGGAAACACCATATATTTT.

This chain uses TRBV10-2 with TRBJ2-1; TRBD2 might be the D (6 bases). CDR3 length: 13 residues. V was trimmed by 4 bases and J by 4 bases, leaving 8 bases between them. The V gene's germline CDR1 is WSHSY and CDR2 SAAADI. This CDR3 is CASSGGLYNEQFF. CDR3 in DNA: TGCGCCAGCAGTGGGGGACTTTACAATGAGCAGTTCTTC.

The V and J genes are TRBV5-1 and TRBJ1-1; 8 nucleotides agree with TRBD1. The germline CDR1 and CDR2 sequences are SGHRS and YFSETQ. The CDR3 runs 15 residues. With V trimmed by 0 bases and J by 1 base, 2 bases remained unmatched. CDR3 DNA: TGCGCCAGCAGCTTGGCAGACAGGGGGAACACTGAAGCTTTCTTT. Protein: CASSLADRGNTEAFF.

CDR3 coding DNA: TGTGCCAGCAGCCAAGGTGTGGGGACAGGGTCCAATCAGCCCCAGCATTTT. Translating gives CASSQGVGTGSNQPQHF. V gene TRBV4-2 combines with J gene TRBJ1-5; 9 bases align to TRBD1. The CDR3 loop spans 17 amino acids. Looked up from germline, CDR1 is LGHNA and CDR2 is YNFKEQ. V shed 1 base, J shed 3 bases, and the junction held 7 bases outside the gene matches.